The clone carrying this TCR beta chain was observed at least ten times. The sample originates from a study of blood T cells in healthy people across ages. For the second PCR, which ran for about 7 to 11 cycles, a sample-barcoded 5' primer and a J-beta primer mix were used. TCRdb fed the 5' RACE reads into MiXCR, producing one record per CDR3 protein. The table lists 1.5 million to 2 million distinct CDR3 sequences, 28% of them singletons. The CDR3 extends over 14 amino acids. The germline V gene has CDR1 SGHRS and CDR2 YFSETQ. V lost 6 bases to trimming and J lost 1 base; unmatched junction nucleotides: 6.

The chain employs TRBV5-1 and TRBJ2-7, with TRBD1 matching 8 bases. This TCR derives from a woman between 25 and 40 years old in good health. Input material: blood. CDR3: CASNRQGRSYEQYF. The CDR3 DNA is TGCGCCAGCAACCGACAGGGGCGGTCCTACGAGCAGTACTTC. Full variable domain (outside the CDR3, taken from reference TRBV5-1 and TRBJ2-7): KAGVTQTPRYLIKTRGQQVTLSCSPISGHRSVSWYQQTPGQGLQFLFEYFSETQRNKGNFPGRFSGRQFSNSRSEMNVSTLELGDSALYLCASNRQGRSYEQYFGPGTRLTVT.